This T cell receptor (beta chain) was observed in a study of blood T cell repertoires in COVID-19. At the level of the study: Whether acute or convalescent, the COVID-19 samples came from the United States, Italy and Spain. The cDNA or gDNA used as material had been derived from T cells, B-cell-depleted T cells, or PBMCs.

This CDR3 region has 18 residues. Germline V gene data show CDR1 as LGHNT and CDR2 as FRNRAP. V lost 1 base to trimming and J lost 3 bases; unmatched junction nucleotides: 10. In the study's own analysis: Amplification of reference gene primers provided the estimated nucleated cell counts. Data came from immunoSEQ multiplex PCR; TCRdb stores just in-frame clones and leaves some out. Clone size and the V and J calls come from that table; the DNA yielded D and trimming. The data hold approximately 180,000 clones, with 70% to 90% observed a single time. This clone has a single count. The rearrangement links TRBV12-5 to TRBJ2-1; 9 bases align to TRBD1. The TCR was taken from a human donor with active or convalescent COVID-19. The donor label of this sample is uncertain. What was sequenced was peripheral blood. The CDR3 DNA sequence: TGTGCTAGTGGTTTGGACAGGGGGCACCGTTGGTTCTACAATGAGCAGTTCTTC. Translating it yields CASGLDRGHRWFYNEQFF.